This TCR beta chain was sequenced during a study of T cell responses to AZD1222 COVID-19 vaccine. Profiled with immunoSEQ multiplex PCR; TCRdb holds only in-frame clones, not every one. The table gives about 140,000 clones; the top ten clones make up 2.2% of it. Per the germline V gene, CDR1 is SGHRS and CDR2 is YFSETQ. Trimming removed 1 base from V and 0 bases from J; junction bases left unmatched: 2. This CDR3 comprises 15 residues. Sequences were obtained from peripheral blood. This sequence was found in an adult in good health. The chain couples TRBV5-1 to TRBJ2-5; 8 bases agree with TRBD2. The CDR3, as DNA: TGCGCCAGCAGCTTGCTTAGCGGGGACCAAGAGACCCAGTACTTC. This translates into CASSLLSGDQETQYF.